A selection of T cell receptor beta chains follows, all from one sample in a study of response to subunit inactivated influenza vaccine. TCRdb analysed the RT-PCR reads with MiXCR anew, one entry per CDR3 protein. The sample gives 450,000 to 700,000 distinct CDR3 sequences, 12% to 15% of which show up once; around 10% is in the top ten. This sample comprised PBMCs from blood, obtained 11 to 12 days after vaccination. Source of these receptors: a man aged 45 to 65 who received an inactivated influenza vaccine. The CDR3 runs from the conserved cysteine through the conserved F or W. Fields, in order: J gene, clone size, D gene, V gene, CDR3 protein, CDR3 DNA. D genes are given only for firm matches. Some rows have no size entry. The others give once, few or many, or a class for an expanded clone.

j_call: TRBJ2-7
clone_size: NA
d_call: NA
v_call: TRBV28
cdr3_aa: CASSLRVLPYEQYF
cdr3_nt: TGTGCCAGCAGTTTACGCGTCTTACCCTACGAGCAGTACTTC

j_call: TRBJ1-2
clone_size: NA
d_call: NA
v_call: TRBV12-3/TRBV12-4
cdr3_aa: CASSLSSGYTF
cdr3_nt: TGTGCCAGCAGCCTCTCTTCTGGCTACACCTTC

j_call: TRBJ2-3
clone_size: NA
d_call: NA
v_call: TRBV12-3/TRBV12-4
cdr3_aa: CPSSLEGAGPADTQYF
cdr3_nt: TGTCCCAGCAGTTTAGAAGGGGCGGGACCCGCAGATACGCAGTATTTT

j_call: TRBJ1-6
clone_size: few
d_call: TRBD1
v_call: TRBV12-3/TRBV12-4
cdr3_aa: CASSFSETGLTPLHF
cdr3_nt: TGTGCCAGCAGTTTTTCCGAGACAGGGCTGACACCCCTCCACTTT

j_call: TRBJ2-7
clone_size: NA
d_call: NA
v_call: TRBV18
cdr3_aa: CASSRDSWGEQYF
cdr3_nt: TGTGCCAGCTCACGGGACTCTTGGGGCGAGCAGTACTTC

j_call: TRBJ2-3
clone_size: NA
d_call: NA
v_call: TRBV18
cdr3_aa: CASSLQTGSTDTQYF
cdr3_nt: TGTGCCAGCTCACTCCAGACAGGAAGCACAGATACGCAGTATTTT

j_call: TRBJ1-6
clone_size: few
d_call: TRBD1
v_call: TRBV2
cdr3_aa: CASSPPGTGESPLHF
cdr3_nt: TGTGCCAGCAGTCCACCCGGGACAGGGGAGTCACCCCTCCACTTT

j_call: TRBJ2-7
clone_size: NA
d_call: TRBD2
v_call: TRBV20-1
cdr3_aa: CSARDLGAAGGRWEQYF
cdr3_nt: TGCAGTGCTAGAGATCTTGGGGCGGCGGGAGGGCGTTGGGAGCAGTACTTC

j_call: TRBJ2-2
clone_size: few
d_call: NA
v_call: TRBV5-6
cdr3_aa: CASSFAAGELFF
cdr3_nt: TGTGCCAGCAGCTTTGCAGCGGGGGAGCTGTTTTTT

j_call: TRBJ2-7
clone_size: NA
d_call: NA
v_call: TRBV28
cdr3_aa: CASSLPRTDYEQYF
cdr3_nt: TGTGCCAGCAGTTTACCGCGAACAGACTACGAGCAGTACTTC

j_call: TRBJ1-5
clone_size: NA
d_call: NA
v_call: TRBV5-1
cdr3_aa: CASRGDNNQPQHF
cdr3_nt: TGCGCCAGCAGGGGAGACAACAATCAGCCCCAGCATTTT

j_call: TRBJ2-3
clone_size: NA
d_call: TRBD2
v_call: TRBV7-4
cdr3_aa: CASSLPIRPLLTSGGVFSTDTQYF
cdr3_nt: TGTGCCAGCAGCTTACCGATCCGCCCTCTCCTTACTAGCGGGGGAGTCTTTAGCACAGATACGCAGTATTTT

j_call: TRBJ2-1
clone_size: few
d_call: NA
v_call: TRBV11-2
cdr3_aa: CASSEVMDEQFF
cdr3_nt: TGTGCCAGCAGCGAAGTCATGGATGAGCAGTTCTTC

j_call: TRBJ2-6
clone_size: NA
d_call: TRBD2
v_call: TRBV6-1
cdr3_aa: CASSEYGTRANVLTF
cdr3_nt: TGTGCCAGCAGTGAATATGGGACTAGGGCCAACGTCCTGACTTTC

j_call: TRBJ2-1
clone_size: NA
d_call: TRBD1
v_call: TRBV5-1
cdr3_aa: CASSRGQGRDEQFF
cdr3_nt: TGCGCCAGCAGCCGGGGACAGGGTAGGGATGAGCAGTTCTTC

j_call: TRBJ2-7
clone_size: few
d_call: NA
v_call: TRBV5-1
cdr3_aa: CASSLEAVYEQYF
cdr3_nt: TGCGCCAGCAGCTTGGAAGCCGTCTACGAGCAGTACTTC

j_call: TRBJ1-5
clone_size: few
d_call: NA
v_call: TRBV7-9
cdr3_aa: CASSLGAGANNQPQHF
cdr3_nt: TGTGCCAGCAGCTTAGGGGCAGGGGCGAACAATCAGCCCCAGCATTTT

j_call: TRBJ2-1
clone_size: NA
d_call: NA
v_call: TRBV5-1
cdr3_aa: CASSLRQSPYNEQFF
cdr3_nt: TGCGCCAGCAGCCTAAGACAGTCACCCTACAATGAGCAGTTCTTC

j_call: TRBJ1-5
clone_size: few
d_call: NA
v_call: TRBV6-1
cdr3_aa: CASNDLTGFNQPQHF
cdr3_nt: TGTGCCAGCAACGACCTCACAGGGTTCAATCAGCCCCAGCATTTT

j_call: TRBJ1-6
clone_size: few
d_call: NA
v_call: TRBV24-1
cdr3_aa: CATSDESPLHF
cdr3_nt: TGTGCCACCAGTGATGAATCACCCCTCCACTTT

j_call: TRBJ2-6
clone_size: NA
d_call: TRBD1
v_call: TRBV5-1
cdr3_aa: CASSLDPQGAGANVLTF
cdr3_nt: TGCGCCAGCAGCTTGGACCCACAGGGGGCCGGGGCCAACGTCCTGACTTTC

j_call: TRBJ1-3
clone_size: NA
d_call: NA
v_call: TRBV5-1
cdr3_aa: CASSPEVSGNTIYF
cdr3_nt: TGCGCCAGCAGCCCGGAGGTTTCTGGAAACACCATATATTTT

j_call: TRBJ1-5
clone_size: NA
d_call: NA
v_call: TRBV20-1
cdr3_aa: CSASRGTNQPQHF
cdr3_nt: TGCAGTGCGTCGAGGGGGACCAATCAGCCCCAGCATTTT

j_call: TRBJ1-1
clone_size: many
d_call: TRBD1
v_call: TRBV12-3/TRBV12-4
cdr3_aa: CASSKSGQGNTEAFF
cdr3_nt: TGTGCCAGCAGCAAATCAGGACAGGGGAACACTGAAGCTTTCTTT

j_call: TRBJ2-7
clone_size: NA
d_call: TRBD2
v_call: TRBV7-2
cdr3_aa: CASRFRLAGTYEQYF
cdr3_nt: TGTGCCAGCAGATTCCGACTAGCGGGTACCTACGAGCAGTACTTC

j_call: TRBJ2-7
clone_size: few
d_call: TRBD1
v_call: TRBV27
cdr3_aa: CASSLLGQQFYEQYF
cdr3_nt: TGTGCCAGCAGTTTATTGGGACAGCAGTTCTACGAGCAGTACTTC

j_call: TRBJ1-1
clone_size: NA
d_call: NA
v_call: TRBV5-1
cdr3_aa: CASSLAQGEAFF
cdr3_nt: TGCGCCAGCAGCTTGGCACAGGGCGAAGCTTTCTTT

j_call: TRBJ2-3
clone_size: many
d_call: NA
v_call: TRBV5-1
cdr3_aa: CASSLDGVPTDTQYF
cdr3_nt: TGCGCCAGCAGCTTGGATGGGGTTCCCACAGATACGCAGTATTTT

j_call: TRBJ2-5
clone_size: many
d_call: NA
v_call: TRBV11-1
cdr3_aa: CASSSARDSKETQYF
cdr3_nt: TGTGCCAGCAGCTCAGCCAGGGATTCGAAAGAGACCCAGTACTTC

j_call: TRBJ1-5
clone_size: many
d_call: TRBD1
v_call: TRBV12-3/TRBV12-4
cdr3_aa: CASSWGQGDQPQHF
cdr3_nt: TGTGCCAGCAGTTGGGGACAGGGGGATCAGCCCCAGCATTTT

j_call: TRBJ2-3
clone_size: NA
d_call: NA
v_call: TRBV12-3/TRBV12-4
cdr3_aa: CASSPRDHTDTQYF
cdr3_nt: TGTGCCAGCAGTCCCCGGGACCACACAGATACGCAGTATTTT

j_call: TRBJ2-1
clone_size: few
d_call: NA
v_call: TRBV24-1
cdr3_aa: CATSGDVADSYNEQFF
cdr3_nt: TGTGCCACCAGTGGGGATGTGGCGGATTCCTACAATGAGCAGTTCTTC

j_call: TRBJ1-2
clone_size: few
d_call: TRBD1
v_call: TRBV9
cdr3_aa: CASTGQGGNYGYTF
cdr3_nt: TGTGCCAGCACCGGACAGGGCGGCAACTATGGCTACACCTTC

j_call: TRBJ2-7
clone_size: NA
d_call: NA
v_call: TRBV10-3
cdr3_aa: CAIRGQTYEQYF
cdr3_nt: TGTGCCATCAGAGGACAGACCTACGAGCAGTACTTC

j_call: TRBJ2-2
clone_size: many
d_call: TRBD1
v_call: TRBV6-1
cdr3_aa: CASSVGQTRGELFF
cdr3_nt: TGTGCCAGCAGCGTGGGACAGACTCGGGGGGAGCTGTTTTTT

j_call: TRBJ2-2
clone_size: many
d_call: NA
v_call: TRBV3-1
cdr3_aa: CASSQELELYTGELFF
cdr3_nt: TGTGCCAGCAGCCAAGAATTAGAACTCTACACCGGGGAGCTGTTTTTT

j_call: TRBJ1-2
clone_size: NA
d_call: NA
v_call: TRBV20-1
cdr3_aa: CSAGEEIYGYTF
cdr3_nt: TGCAGTGCTGGAGAGGAGATCTATGGCTACACCTTC

j_call: TRBJ1-2
clone_size: NA
d_call: NA
v_call: TRBV7-2
cdr3_aa: CASSLVSGEKSGYTF
cdr3_nt: TGTGCCAGCAGCTTAGTCAGCGGGGAGAAGAGTGGCTACACCTTC

j_call: TRBJ1-2
clone_size: NA
d_call: TRBD1
v_call: TRBV30
cdr3_aa: CAWYDRGNGYTF
cdr3_nt: TGTGCCTGGTATGACAGGGGGAATGGCTACACCTTC

j_call: TRBJ2-1
clone_size: few
d_call: TRBD2
v_call: TRBV2
cdr3_aa: CASKTSGIYEQFF
cdr3_nt: TGTGCCAGCAAAACTAGCGGGATATATGAGCAGTTCTTC